What follows is one T cell receptor beta chain and its context. Antigen specificity is unknown. The data derive from a study of T cell responses to AZD1222 COVID-19 vaccine. Study results and caveats: Donors were largely white British and mainly female; clonal diversity was possibly underestimated. Repertoires in all cases were sampled only once the peak T cell response had passed.

This table comes from immunoSEQ multiplex PCR, and its TCRdb copy is limited to in-frame clones, with some not included. The sample gives 130,000 or so clones, about 93% of which show up once; 5.5% to 8% is in the top ten. Trimming shortened V by 2 bases and J by 5 bases, and 12 bases separated the two germline ends. From germline, CDR1 is MNHNY and CDR2 SVGAGI (reference sequence). This CDR3 region has 14 residues. The gene calls are TRBV6-6 and TRBJ1-1; D may be TRBD1 (6 bases). The material was peripheral blood, obtained on day 0 of AZD1222 vaccination. This receptor was obtained from an adult in good health. The CDR3 protein is CASSYRWGATEAFF. The DNA for the CDR3 is TGTGCCAGCAGTTACCGGTGGGGGGCGACTGAAGCTTTCTTT.